A single T cell receptor (beta chain) is shown here with its context. The antigen is unknown. The sample originates from a study of T cell responses to AZD1222 COVID-19 vaccine. Germline lookup yields CDR1 SEHNR and CDR2 FQNEAQ (reference sequence). CDR3 length equals 14 residues. V trimming: 6 bases; J trimming: 4 bases; junction bases outside the gene matches: 5. Second doses that came at about 4 or about 12 weeks were put together. The table came from immunoSEQ multiplex PCR; TCRdb's copy has only in-frame clones and leaves some out. The table records 150,000 to 200,000 clones, about 91% of them present only once. Study-wide points: In the spike-specific TCR repertoire, nearly half reportedly target unmutated variant regions. Mostly white British, mostly female donors; authors suggested clonal diversity may be underestimated.

V is TRBV7-9 and J is TRBJ1-4, with 7 positions matching TRBD1. The receptor was isolated from an adult who received the AZD1222 COVID-19 vaccine. Sequencing used peripheral blood, obtained 28 days after the second AZD1222 dose. CDR3 sequence reads: CASRKGTVNEKLFF. The DNA of the CDR3 is TGTGCCAGCAGAAAAGGGACAGTTAATGAAAAACTGTTTTTT.